These 3 T cell receptor beta chains were sequenced from one sample in a study of cytomegalovirus exposure and HLA in healthy donors. In the PCR, 60 Vbeta and 13 Jbeta primers were used. Measured with immunoSEQ multiplex PCR; TCRdb has only the in-frame clones, and not every one. The sample lists roughly 61,000 clones, more than 75% occurring once. What was sequenced was PBMCs. Receptors originate from a male donor in good health and CMV-seronegative.

The rearrangement uses TRBV28 and TRBJ1-5, with D maybe TRBD1 (5 bases). This CDR3 has 15 residues. The germline gives CDR1 MDHEN, CDR2 SYDVKM. Trimming pared 7 bases from V and 2 bases from J, leaving 15 bases between. Here the CDR3 reads CASNSGGDGNQPQHF. The CDR3 nucleotides read TGTGCCAGCAATAGCGGGGGGGACGGCAATCAGCCCCAGCATTTT.

The rearrangement joins TRBV7-2 to TRBJ1-3; 11 bases fit TRBD1. V was clipped by 5 bases and J by 7 bases; unmatched bases: 7. The CDR3 length is 15 residues. Germline V gives CDR1 SGHTA, CDR2 FQGNSA. As DNA, the CDR3 is TGTGCCAGCAGCCTCCCCGGGACAGGGGGTAACACCATATATTTT. This sequence encodes CASSLPGTGGNTIYF.

V is TRBV7-9 and J is TRBJ1-2; weak D call: TRBD1 (6 bases). The CDR3 consists of 13 residues. CDR1 and CDR2 (germline): SEHNR, FQNEAQ (reference sequence). Trimming removed 5 bases at V and 2 bases at J, with 9 bases between. The CDR3 protein is CASSVQGNYGYTF. The CDR3 DNA sequence: TGTGCCAGCAGCGTTCAGGGGAACTATGGCTACACCTTC.